This T cell receptor (beta chain) emerged from a study of blood T cell repertoires in COVID-19 (dated by TCRdb to 2020 to 2022). With respect to the entire study: The collaborator samples originated in the United States, Italy and Spain and spanned the acute and convalescent phases of COVID-19. The material from the prospective study consisted of cDNA or gDNA derived from T cells, B-cell-depleted T cells, or PBMCs. Subjects who had been exposed to COVID-19, were actively infected with it, or had recovered from it provided the deeply sampled blood TCRbeta repertoires that made up the dataset. A freely available public database, intended as a resource for researchers studying the immune response to SARS-CoV-2, is where the repertoires were released. The samples were drawn from the first 160 participants of the ongoing ImmuneRACE study and from 1,254 subjects provided by 6 global collaborators. The sample metadata nearly always contained a de-identified subject ID, COVID-19 status, age in years and sex. Where available, HLA class I and class II types were obtained from metadata supplied by the sample provider rather than from assay-based typing. Results and caveats for the whole study, not just this receptor: The amount of clinical and demographic metadata varied by source and participant and was provided uncurated.

This clone was seen a few times. Its antigen has not been determined. Base qualities were left out, and no much larger clone turns up one base away. The immunoSEQ Assay, a bias-controlled multiplex PCR, was used to amplify TCRbeta CDR3 regions from genomic DNA. Concerning the study's data processing: Nucleated cell counts per sample were estimated from amplification of reference gene primers within the assay. To quantify the absolute abundance of each unique TCRbeta CDR3 rearrangement, sequence reads were collapsed and filtered. Productive Simpson clonality was computed per sample as the square root of Simpson's diversity index over productive rearrangements. TCRdb carries this immuneACCESS record with in-frame sequences only. Its versions omit some clonotypes, under half of them owing to an unresolved V gene in the studies checked, with the rest unexplained. V, J and clone size derive from that table, while D and trimming were established from the DNA sequence. The sample profile shows roughly 520,000 clones; more than 75% of them were found once. Clones ranked in the top ten supply 1.5% to 2% of the sample.

V trim: 3 bases; J trim: 6 bases; unmatched bases: 10. From the germline V gene (reference sequence), CDR1 is LNHDA and CDR2 is SQIVND. The cysteine opens and the phenylalanine closes a CDR3 of 16 amino acids. Of the read, only the CDR3 DNA is kept; its 48 bases are in frame from base 1. Participants in the prospective study were aged roughly 18 to 100 years, lived in approximately 26 United States geographic areas, and enrolled through a virtual design. In the prospective study, cohorts were assigned on the basis of participant-reported clinical history obtained from a screening survey and a study questionnaire. For ImmuneRACE Cohort 3, a participant was defined as recovered based on two consecutive negative NP/OP PCR tests, clearance by a healthcare professional, or resolution of symptoms. Mobile phlebotomists in the prospective study collected whole blood, serum and a nasopharyngeal or oropharyngeal swab from every participant. Participants in the prospective study had the option to provide additional blood draws and questionnaires over an approximately 2-month period. Prospective study blood samples were shipped either frozen or at room temperature before DNA extraction.

The TCR sequence derives from a woman between 40 and 50 years old who had recovered from COVID-19. The sequencing input was PBMCs or T cells enriched from blood (not recorded which). The chain couples TRBV19 to TRBJ2-1; TRBD2 fits 8 bases in the junction. The DNA sequence is TGTGCCAGTAGTATGAGCTCGGGTAGCGGGATCAATGAGCAGTTCTTC. It codes for CASSMSSGSGINEQFF.